The rows below give T cell receptor beta chains drawn from one sample of a study of cytomegalovirus exposure and HLA in healthy donors. The protocol was immunoSEQ multiplex PCR, while the TCRdb copy is restricted to in-frame clones and leaves out a portion. The sample has roughly 100,000 clones, roughly 82% seen once. The sample consisted of PBMCs. Receptors originate from a man aged 45-65 years in good health and CMV-seronegative. Both conserved end residues are part of each CDR3.

v_call	j_call	cdr3_aa
TRBV18	TRBJ2-3	CASSPLGGGDTDTQYF
TRBV9	TRBJ2-7	CASSVAASDSYEQYF
TRBV4-2	TRBJ2-7	CASSHIRGGMIEQYF
TRBV10-3	TRBJ1-6	CAISETGGDSPLHF
TRBV19	TRBJ1-1	CASSINWMEGNTEAFF
TRBV6-6	TRBJ2-3	CASSYPGTGGTDTQYF
TRBV18	TRBJ2-3	CASSQRGPPTDTQYF
TRBV5-1	TRBJ1-1	CASSSLTQGGTEAFF
TRBV6-4	TRBJ1-2	CASTPSLWGDGYTF
TRBV27	TRBJ2-7	CASSDEGTSGGAAEQYF
TRBV10-3	TRBJ1-2	CATDSGQGNGYTF
TRBV19	-	CASSIEGAVLKDEQYF
TRBV5-1	TRBJ1-2	CASSAKGQDYGYTF
TRBV2	TRBJ1-1	CASSDNQAKMNTEAFF
TRBV7-8	TRBJ2-3	CASSPSGLAATDTQYF
TRBV30	TRBJ1-5	CAWSTSTVNQPQHF
TRBV7-9	TRBJ1-4	CASSLEGEKLFF
TRBV9	TRBJ2-2	CASSWTGSTGELFF
TRBV9	TRBJ2-5	CASSSPGLAGGRGGETQYF
TRBV27	TRBJ2-1	CASSYRRMAYNEQFF
TRBV7-9	TRBJ2-1	CASSPGSEREQFF
TRBV9	TRBJ1-1	CASSRGHRNTEAFF
TRBV28	TRBJ2-7	CASSSQGLRPEQYF
TRBV7-9	TRBJ1-2	CASSLALSGYTF
TRBV2	TRBJ2-1	CASSPGQGVHEQFF
TRBV5-1	TRBJ2-2	CASRLSGGVAGELFF
TRBV19	TRBJ1-6	CASSSTGSYNSPLHF
TRBV30	TRBJ1-3	CAWGLGGNSGNTIYF
TRBV5-1	TRBJ1-2	CASSLDREAYGYTF
TRBV5-4	TRBJ2-7	CASGIGQGSREQYF
TRBV7-9	TRBJ1-2	CASSFTGGFDGYTF
TRBV5-1	TRBJ2-2	CASSSGFLAGGTGELFF
TRBV30	TRBJ2-7	CAWSVHRAYEQYF
TRBV29-1	TRBJ2-2	CSVVLAGVFTGELFF
TRBV5-1	TRBJ1-3	CASSLEGRGWNTIYF
TRBV19	TRBJ2-7	CASSLRPGTGFISYEQYF
TRBV5-6	TRBJ1-2	CASSRPTDFPNYGYTF
TRBV19	TRBJ1-5	CASSPVRGPNQPQHF
TRBV18	TRBJ2-2	CASSPRLAANTGELFF
TRBV7-2	TRBJ1-4	CASSPGGTNEKLFF
TRBV6-1	TRBJ2-1	CASSESVSGQFF
TRBV15	TRBJ2-7	CATSKIDRVNEQYF
TRBV19	TRBJ1-6	CASSNRQGANSPLHF
TRBV5-6	TRBJ1-5	CASSFGPINQPQHF
TRBV7-9	TRBJ1-2	CASSTGDYGYTF
TRBV6-4	TRBJ1-5	CASSGGSNQPQHF
TRBV2	TRBJ1-2	CASSELSRGGDYGYTF
TRBV18	TRBJ2-5	CASSQQGRGQETQYF
TRBV11-2	TRBJ2-2	CASSFSGSSAGELFF
TRBV15	TRBJ1-1	CATRVGDRDFTEAFF
TRBV11-3	TRBJ1-1	CASSRDRHTEAFF
TRBV6-1	TRBJ2-2	CASSESRGLFF
TRBV2	TRBJ2-1	CASLLAGGYNEQFF
TRBV2	TRBJ1-4	CASTPQGTNEKLFF
TRBV7-9	TRBJ2-1	CASSLPHLDEQFF
TRBV19	TRBJ1-1	CASSPRGNTEAFF
TRBV12-1	TRBJ2-7	CASTPRLPLPGGEQYF